This TCR beta chain appears in the sequencing data of a study of blood T cell repertoires in COVID-19. This clone came up a few times. Profiled with immunoSEQ multiplex PCR; TCRdb holds only in-frame clones, not every one. This table has some 180,000 clones, 65% to 85% appearing once. Exposed study participants had met a COVID-19 case within 2 weeks before entry. This clonotype was sampled from a woman in her thirties who had been exposed to COVID-19. Sequenced: PBMCs or T cells enriched from blood (not recorded which).

CDR3 DNA: TGTGCCAGCAGACAGGGGGGGTATGAGCAGCCCCAGCATTTT. This gives the protein CASRQGGYEQPQHF. The chain employs TRBV7-8 and TRBJ1-5, with 8 bases fitting TRBD1. This CDR3 spans 14 amino acids. Germline V gene lookup returns CDR1 SGHVS and CDR2 FQNEAQ. With V trimmed by 6 bases and J by 7 bases, 8 bases remained unmatched.